These T cell receptor beta chains were read from a single sample in a study of T-cell memory formation after mild COVID-19. TCRdb reanalysed the 5' RACE reads using MiXCR and keeps one entry per CDR3 protein. The table shows 300,000 to 400,000 distinct CDR3 sequences, with roughly 15% occurring only once. Sequencing was carried out using PBMCs or a T cell subset sorted from them (not recorded which). The receptor set was obtained from a man aged 18 to 35 who had mild COVID-19 (a few samples of this study predate the infection). Cell type and time point are not known. Both conserved end residues are part of each CDR3. A D gene is named only where the DNA matches it firmly. Size is omitted from some rows. Given values are once, few, many or a class for expanded clones.

j_call v_call clone_size d_call cdr3_nt cdr3_aa
TRBJ1-2 TRBV7-9 few TRBD1 TGTGCCAGCAGCTTAAGACGGGCAGGGGGCCCTGGCTACACCTTC CASSLRRAGGPGYTF
TRBJ2-3 TRBV4-2 many TRBD2 TGTGCCAGCAGCCAAGATGTTGTGGGACTAGGTATTCAAGATACGCAGTATTTT CASSQDVVGLGIQDTQYF
TRBJ2-3 TRBV28 few . TGTGCCAGCAGTTTCCTAAGTGAAGCAGATACGCAGTATTTT CASSFLSEADTQYF
TRBJ2-1 TRBV5-1 many . TGCGCCAGCAGCTGGGGACAATACAATGAGCAGTTCTTC CASSWGQYNEQFF
TRBJ2-5 TRBV5-1 many . TGCGCCAGCAGCTTGAAGTTGGGGGTAGAGACCCAGTACTTC CASSLKLGVETQYF
TRBJ2-1 TRBV5-1 . . TGCGCCAGCAGTGACGGGGGTCCGAACAATGAGCAGTTCTTC CASSDGGPNNEQFF
TRBJ2-2 TRBV5-1 many . TGCGCCAGCAGCGTGAGTTTTCAAGGTAGCACCGGGGAGCTGTTTTTT CASSVSFQGSTGELFF
TRBJ2-3 TRBV6-5 . TRBD1 TGTGCCAGCAGACTACCAGGGGGCTTCGGAGATACGCAGTATTTT CASRLPGGFGDTQYF
TRBJ2-1 TRBV5-5 many . TGTGCCAGCAGCTTGGGGAGGGAGGAGCAGTTCTTC CASSLGREEQFF
TRBJ2-1 TRBV7-3 . . TGTGCCAGCAGCCCACAGGGTGGCTACAATGAGCAGTTCTTC CASSPQGGYNEQFF
TRBJ2-3 TRBV20-1 few . TGCAGTGCGCCTAGGAGCGATACGCAGTATTTT CSAPRSDTQYF
TRBJ2-5 TRBV18 . . TGTGCCAGCTCACCGTGGTCCGGAGAGACCCAGTACTTC CASSPWSGETQYF
TRBJ2-1 TRBV5-1 few . TGCGCCAGCAGCCCAGGGGAGGAGGCTCCCTACAATGAGCAGTTCTTC CASSPGEEAPYNEQFF
TRBJ2-7 TRBV12-3/TRBV12-4 few TRBD1 TGTGCCAGCAGTTTAAGACAGGGGGCGCGCGAGCAGTACTTC CASSLRQGAREQYF
TRBJ1-2 TRBV4-2 once . TGTGCCAGCAGCCAAGATGGAGTCGACAGAGTTATCTTC CASSQDGVDRVIF
TRBJ2-3 TRBV20-1 . TRBD2 TGCAGGATCGGGGGGGCCAGCACAGATACGCAGTATTTT CRIGGASTDTQYF
TRBJ1-1 TRBV7-9 . . TGTGCCAGCAGTCCAATCCGGGACCGGGGCACTGAAGCTTTCTTT CASSPIRDRGTEAFF
TRBJ2-1 TRBV6-6 many . TGTGCCAGCAGTTCGGAGGATGAGCCCTACAATGAGCAGTTCTTC CASSSEDEPYNEQFF
TRBJ1-5 TRBV6-6 few . TGTGCCAGCAGTTACTCGACGGGTTTTCGCCGTCAGCCCCAGCATTTT CASSYSTGFRRQPQHF
TRBJ2-3 TRBV4-1 . TRBD1 TGCGCCAGCAGCGACCAGGACAGGGTGGCAGATACGCAGTATTTT CASSDQDRVADTQYF
TRBJ1-2 TRBV5-1 many . TGCGCCAGCAGCTTAGTAGGCAGTTCTGGCTACACCTTC CASSLVGSSGYTF
TRBJ2-4 TRBV7-2 . . TGTGCCAGCAGCTCCTCGGGGATCTTAGCCAAAAACATTCAGTACTTC CASSSSGILAKNIQYF
TRBJ2-1 TRBV5-1 . . TGCGCCAGCAGCGAAAGGGCCGGGGAAGACAATGAGCAGTTCTTC CASSERAGEDNEQFF
TRBJ1-1 TRBV12-3/TRBV12-4 . . TGTGCCAGCAGCGATCAGGGGACGAACACTGAAGCTTTCTTT CASSDQGTNTEAFF
TRBJ1-1 TRBV7-3 many . TGTGCCAGCAGTTCCTCCCCTAACACTGAAGCTTTCTTT CASSSSPNTEAFF
TRBJ1-5 TRBV6-2/TRBV6-3 . . TGTGCCAGCAGTTACTTACCACCAGGACGGCATTTT CASSYLPPGRHF
TRBJ2-3 TRBV12-3/TRBV12-4 many . TGTGCCAGCAGTTTCGGGGGCTTGGCAGATACGCAGTATTTT CASSFGGLADTQYF
TRBJ1-1 TRBV28 . . TGTGCCAGCAGTTATCGGGGGGGACAGAACACTGAAGCTTTCTTT CASSYRGGQNTEAFF
TRBJ2-5 TRBV10-3 few TRBD2 TGTGCCATCAGTGAGTTGGGGACTAGCCCAGCGTACTTC CAISELGTSPAYF
TRBJ2-7 TRBV5-1 . . TGCGCCAGCAGCTCGGACTTCTCCGGGGGAGAGCAGTACTTC CASSSDFSGGEQYF
TRBJ2-3 TRBV10-3 many . TGTGCCATCAGCGGGGGATTCACAGATACGCAGTATTTT CAISGGFTDTQYF
TRBJ2-3 TRBV6-5 few TRBD2 TGTGCCAGCAGTTACTCCCCCCTAGCGGGGGGGCCAGGGGTAGAACGGCGCACAGATACGCAGTATTTT CASSYSPLAGGPGVERRTDTQYF
TRBJ1-3 TRBV18 . . TGTGCCAGCTCACCCGGGCCCGGAAACACCATATATTTT CASSPGPGNTIYF
TRBJ1-2 TRBV9 few . TGTGCCAGCAGCGAACAAGGCCGGGGGCCTTTCTATGGCTACACCTTC CASSEQGRGPFYGYTF
TRBJ1-1 TRBV7-3 . . TGTGCCAGCAGCCAAATAGGGCGGACTGAAGCTTTCTTT CASSQIGRTEAFF
TRBJ2-1 TRBV6-5 . TRBD2 TGTGCCAGCAGCCCTGGGAGGGGCAATGAGCAGTTCTTC CASSPGRGNEQFF